The TCR beta chain under discussion was sequenced for a study of tumor and adjacent non-tumor tissue in lung cancer. As for the study in general: Histology: eleven to twelve adenocarcinoma, a couple of squamous cell carcinoma, 1 small cell lung cancer. Patients were aged about 30 to 80, nine to eleven men and 5 women, stage I to III. Study findings and constraints: In normal lung, the top 100 clones were significantly more dominant than in tumor. Tumor TCR diversity, when higher, was linked to shorter survival.

Notes on this clonotype: The antigen is not known.

Trimming stripped 5 bases from V and 6 bases from J, with 18 bases between. The CDR3 is made up of 14 amino acids. CDR1 DFQATT and CDR2 SNEGSKA come from the germline V gene (reference sequence). The template was RNA from unsorted bulk tissue. The library came from three nested PCR rounds adapted from ARM-PCR protocols. One entry per CDR3 protein results from TCRdb running MiXCR on the multiplex PCR reads. The repertoire holds over 110,000 distinct CDR3 sequences, with around 60% as singletons. The source is a man in his 60s with small cell lung cancer. The sample comprised lung tumor tissue. This chain connects TRBV20-1 to TRBJ2-3; maybe TRBD1 (6 bases). CDR3 sequence (DNA): TGCAGTGCTCCCGCCGTGGGGGCGGATGATACGCAGTATTTT. Amino acids: CSAPAVGADDTQYF.